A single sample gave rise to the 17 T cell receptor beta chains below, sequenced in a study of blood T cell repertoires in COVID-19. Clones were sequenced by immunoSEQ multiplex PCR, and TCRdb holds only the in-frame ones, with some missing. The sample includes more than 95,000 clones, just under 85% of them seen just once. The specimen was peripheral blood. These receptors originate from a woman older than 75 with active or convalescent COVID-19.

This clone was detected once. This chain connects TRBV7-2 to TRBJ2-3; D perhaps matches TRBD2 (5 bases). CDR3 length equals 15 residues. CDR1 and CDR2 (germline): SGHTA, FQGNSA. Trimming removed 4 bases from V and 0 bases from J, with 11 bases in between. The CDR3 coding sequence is TGTGCCAGCAGCTCCCCGGGGTCTAGCACAGATACGCAGTATTTT. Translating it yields CASSSPGSSTDTQYF.

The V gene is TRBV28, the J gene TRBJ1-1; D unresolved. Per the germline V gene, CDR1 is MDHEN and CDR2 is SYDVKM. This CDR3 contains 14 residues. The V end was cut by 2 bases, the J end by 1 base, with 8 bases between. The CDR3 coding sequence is TGTGCCAGCAGTTTAAACCGAGGGAACACTGAAGCTTTCTTT. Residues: CASSLNRGNTEAFF.

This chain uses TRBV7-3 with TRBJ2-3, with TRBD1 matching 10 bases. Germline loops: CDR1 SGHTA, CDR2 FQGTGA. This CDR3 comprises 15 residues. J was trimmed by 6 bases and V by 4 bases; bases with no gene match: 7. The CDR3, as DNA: TGTGCCAGCAGCTCCTCCGGGACAGGGGCCGATACGCAGTATTTT. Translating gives CASSSSGTGADTQYF.

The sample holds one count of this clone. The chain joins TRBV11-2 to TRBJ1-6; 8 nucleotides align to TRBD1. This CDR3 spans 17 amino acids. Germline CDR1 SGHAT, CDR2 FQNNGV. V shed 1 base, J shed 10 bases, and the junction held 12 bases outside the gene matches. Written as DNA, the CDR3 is TGTGCCAGCAGCTTAGGGAGGATGCAGGGGGCAAGCTCACCCCTCCACTTT. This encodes CASSLGRMQGASSPLHF.

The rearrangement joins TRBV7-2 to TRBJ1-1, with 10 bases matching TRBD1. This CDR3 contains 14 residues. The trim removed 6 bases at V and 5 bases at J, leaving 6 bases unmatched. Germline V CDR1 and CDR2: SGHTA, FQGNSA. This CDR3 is CASSSRTGGTEAFF. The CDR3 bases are TGTGCCAGCAGTTCCCGGACAGGGGGGACTGAAGCTTTCTTT.

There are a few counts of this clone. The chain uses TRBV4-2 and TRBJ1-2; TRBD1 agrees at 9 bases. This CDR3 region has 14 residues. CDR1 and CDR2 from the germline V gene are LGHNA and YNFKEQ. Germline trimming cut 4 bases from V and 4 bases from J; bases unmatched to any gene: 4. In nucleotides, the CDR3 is TGTGCCAGCAGCCGACAGGGGGATCCCTATGGCTACACCTTC. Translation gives CASSRQGDPYGYTF.

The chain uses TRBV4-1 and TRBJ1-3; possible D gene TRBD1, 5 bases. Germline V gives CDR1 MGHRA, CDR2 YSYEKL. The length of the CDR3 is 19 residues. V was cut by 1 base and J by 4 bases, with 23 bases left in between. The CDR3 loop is CASSQVAGTQGPEGNTIYF. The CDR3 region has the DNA TGCGCCAGCAGCCAAGTAGCGGGGACCCAAGGGCCTGAAGGAAACACCATATATTTT.

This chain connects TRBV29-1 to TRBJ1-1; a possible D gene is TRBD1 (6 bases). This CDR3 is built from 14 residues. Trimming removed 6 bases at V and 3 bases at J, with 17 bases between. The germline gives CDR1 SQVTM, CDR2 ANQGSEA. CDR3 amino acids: CSVLGGRVYTEAFF. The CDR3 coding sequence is TGCAGCGTGCTGGGGGGGCGCGTCTACACTGAAGCTTTCTTT.

CDR3 in amino acids: CASSRKGEGNEKLFF. The CDR3 coding sequence is TGCGCCAGCAGCAGGAAGGGGGAGGGGAATGAAAAACTGTTTTTT. The chain joins TRBV5-1 to TRBJ1-4, with a possible D match to TRBD1 (6 bases). Trimming stripped 4 bases from V and 5 bases from J, with 15 bases between. The CDR3 loop spans 15 amino acids. Germline assignment: CDR1 SGHRS and CDR2 YFSETQ.

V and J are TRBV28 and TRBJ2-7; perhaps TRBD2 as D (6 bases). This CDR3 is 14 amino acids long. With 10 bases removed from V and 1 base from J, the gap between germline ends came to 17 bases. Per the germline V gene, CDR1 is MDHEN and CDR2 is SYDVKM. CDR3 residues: CATNGGARSYEQYF. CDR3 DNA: TGTGCCACCAATGGCGGGGCTAGGTCCTACGAGCAGTACTTC.

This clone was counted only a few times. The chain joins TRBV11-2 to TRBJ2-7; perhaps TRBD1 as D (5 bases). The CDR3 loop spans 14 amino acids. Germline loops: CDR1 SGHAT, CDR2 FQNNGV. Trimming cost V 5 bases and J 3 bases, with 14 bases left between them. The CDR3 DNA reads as TGTGCCAGCAGCCCAACAAGGGGTAGCTACGAGCAGTACTTC. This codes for CASSPTRGSYEQYF.

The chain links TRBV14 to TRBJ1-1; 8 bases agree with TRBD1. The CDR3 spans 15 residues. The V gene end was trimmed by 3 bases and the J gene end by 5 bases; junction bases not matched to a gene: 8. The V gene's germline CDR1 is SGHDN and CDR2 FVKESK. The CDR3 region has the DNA TGTGCCAGCAGCCAGACAGGGGTGAAGGGAACTGAAGCTTTCTTT. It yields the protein CASSQTGVKGTEAFF.

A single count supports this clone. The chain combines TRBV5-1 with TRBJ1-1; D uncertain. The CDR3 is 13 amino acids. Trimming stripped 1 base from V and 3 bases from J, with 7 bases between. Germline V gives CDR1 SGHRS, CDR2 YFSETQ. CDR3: CASSLIGDTEAFF. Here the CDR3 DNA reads TGCGCCAGCAGCTTGATCGGGGACACTGAAGCTTTCTTT.

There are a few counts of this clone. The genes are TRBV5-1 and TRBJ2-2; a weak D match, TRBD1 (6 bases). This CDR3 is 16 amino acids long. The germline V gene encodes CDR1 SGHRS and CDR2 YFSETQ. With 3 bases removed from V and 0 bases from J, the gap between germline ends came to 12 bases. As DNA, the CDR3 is TGCGCCAGCAGCTCTGGGACAAGGCCGAACACCGGGGAGCTGTTTTTT. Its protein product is CASSSGTRPNTGELFF. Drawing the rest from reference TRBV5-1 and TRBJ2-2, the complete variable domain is KAGVTQTPRYLIKTRGQQVTLSCSPISGHRSVSWYQQTPGQGLQFLFEYFSETQRNKGNFPGRFSGRQFSNSRSEMNVSTLELGDSALYLCASSSGTRPNTGELFFGEGSRLTVL.

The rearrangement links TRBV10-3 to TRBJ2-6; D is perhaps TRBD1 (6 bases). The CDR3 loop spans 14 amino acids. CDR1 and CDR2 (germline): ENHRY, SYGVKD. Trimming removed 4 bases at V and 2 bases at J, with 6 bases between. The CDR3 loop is CAISGTAGANVLTF. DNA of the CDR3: TGTGCCATCAGTGGGACAGCTGGGGCCAACGTCCTGACTTTC.

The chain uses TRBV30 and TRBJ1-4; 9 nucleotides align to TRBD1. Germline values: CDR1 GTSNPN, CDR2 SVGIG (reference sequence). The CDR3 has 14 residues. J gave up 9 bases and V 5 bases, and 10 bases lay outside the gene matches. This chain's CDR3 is CAWGNPGQGKKLFF. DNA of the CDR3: TGTGCCTGGGGTAACCCGGGACAGGGTAAAAAACTGTTTTTT.

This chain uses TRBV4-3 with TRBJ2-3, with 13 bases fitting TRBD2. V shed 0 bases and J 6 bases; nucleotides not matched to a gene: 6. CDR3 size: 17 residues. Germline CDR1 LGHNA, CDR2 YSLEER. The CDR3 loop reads CASSQDGGLAGPDTQYF. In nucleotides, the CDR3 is TGCGCCAGCAGCCAAGATGGGGGACTAGCGGGGCCCGATACGCAGTATTTT.